What follows are 5 T cell receptor beta chains derived from one specimen sequenced in a study of siplizumab effects on memory and regulatory T cells. Data came from immunoSEQ multiplex PCR; TCRdb stores just in-frame clones and leaves some out. The data hold some 97,000 clones, with around 92% observed a single time. The source material was Tregs sorted from blood. Receptor source: a human donor in good health.

The genes are TRBV6-5 and TRBJ1-6, with D unclear. V gave up 6 bases and J gave up 9 bases, with 12 bases separating them. This CDR3 contains 13 residues. Germline V gives CDR1 MNHEY, CDR2 SVGAGI. CDR3 region: CASRRSGSSPLHF. The CDR3 DNA reads TGTGCCAGCAGGCGGAGTGGGAGTTCACCCCTCCACTTT.

The CDR3 protein is CSAFTNEQFF. Written as DNA, the CDR3 is TGCAGTGCTTTTACCAATGAGCAGTTCTTC. V gene TRBV20-1 combines with J gene TRBJ2-1; D ambiguous. The CDR3 spans 10 residues. Germline V gene sequence: CDR1 DFQATT, CDR2 SNEGSKA (reference sequence). The V end lost 5 bases, the J end lost 6 bases, and 5 bases lay between the germline ends.

V is TRBV5-4 and J is TRBJ2-1; D is ambiguous. This CDR3 has 16 amino acids. The V and J ends lost 0 bases and 0 bases respectively, with 10 bases between them. Germline CDR1 is SGHNT and CDR2 is YYREEE (reference sequence). The CDR3 spells CASSLDPTASYNEQFF. Here the CDR3 DNA reads TGTGCCAGCAGCTTGGACCCGACCGCCTCCTACAATGAGCAGTTCTTC.

This clone is a singleton in its sample. The chain is built from TRBV4-1 and TRBJ1-5, with 10 nucleotides matching TRBD1. CDR3 length: 19 amino acids. V trimming: 1 base; J trimming: 2 bases; junction bases outside the gene matches: 11. Germline V gene lookup returns CDR1 MGHRA and CDR2 YSYEKL. DNA of the CDR3: TGCGCCAGCAGCCAAGTTTGGGGGGCGGGGACAGGGGGCAATCAGCCCCAGCATTTT. It specifies CASSQVWGAGTGGNQPQHF.

The gene calls are TRBV28 and TRBJ2-1; D not certain. The CDR3 totals 10 residues. Trimming left V 3 bases short and J 15 bases short, with 9 bases between. Germline CDR1 is MDHEN and CDR2 is SYDVKM. Here the CDR3 reads CASSFGARFF. In DNA form, the CDR3 reads TGTGCCAGCAGTTTCGGTGCGCGGTTCTTC.